This TCR beta chain appears in the sequencing data of a study of shared clonotypes between healthy human individuals (TCRdb year 2020). Broadly, across the study: The cohort comprised a couple of women and a few men aged 18 to 49 years. For each donor, CD4 naive and CD4 memory were each given three plates, CD8 naive was given two plates, and CD8 memory was given one plate. To estimate repertoire size and how much clonotype sharing occurs between individuals, the study deeply sequenced the blood TCR repertoires of roughly 5 healthy adults. To increase sequencing depth and limit assay-specific biases, TCR repertoire library preparation and sequencing were carried out by different laboratories using diverse techniques. Leukapheresis yielded between about 0.85 and 9 billion PBMCs per donor.

Paper-wide results and their limitations: Approximately 4.8% of naive CD4, 3.5% of naive CD8, 2.3% of memory CD4, and roughly 0.4% of memory CD8 clonotypes were shared across a few donors. Naive subsets generally had larger estimated clonotype richness than memory subsets did. Pairwise subsampling indicated that sequencing depth was expected to affect the degree of clonotype sharing among donors. Sampling was restricted to blood, and TCR repertoires in tissues likely differ from the TCR repertoires found in blood. Incomplete sequencing was indicated by rarefaction of sorted-subset datasets, despite the large sequencing depth. Because the study included a small number of donors, the genetic and exposure-history diversity represented was limited. Clonotypes shared by all four sorted-subset donors showed higher generation probabilities than non-shared clonotypes.

Healthy HIV-negative adults with no recently reported acute infections or vaccinations were included as donors. Only Caucasian adults living in Nashville, Tennessee, USA were represented among the donors. CD4+ T cells were enriched by magnetic negative selection; naive cells were then positively selected on CD45RA, and the negative fraction formed the memory subset. After blood collection by leukapheresis, PBMCs were isolated using Ficoll-Histopaque density gradient centrifugation and then cryopreserved in the vapor phase of liquid nitrogen. Analytical flow cytometry was used to check the purity and quantity of each magnetically sorted T cell population. From each sorted fraction, genomic DNA was isolated and quantified by UV absorbance on a Nanodrop 2000c. With regard to this clone: The clone's antigen remains unknown. The record has no base qualities; no much larger clone is one base away.

TCR CDR3 regions were amplified from genomic DNA by multiplex PCR using the deep immunoSEQ assay. Extracted genomic DNA from each cell subset was spread evenly across all wells of several immunoSEQ 96-well plates, with each plate serving as a replicate. Each replicate PCR for sorted subsets received 150 to 250 ng genomic DNA, equal to about 30,000 T cell genomes. Purified libraries were quantified with a Qubit 3.0 fluorometer, sized on a Bioanalyzer 2100, and re-quantified with the KAPA Library Quantification kit. Every immunoSEQ 96-well plate was sequenced on a dedicated single-read 150-cycle Illumina NextSeq 550 flow cell. The paper's processing steps were these. Because the immunoSEQ output held only junctional sequences and lacked quality scores, the filtering could not match the filtering applied to full-length reads. To assign V/J genes and CDR3, sequences were annotated using PyIR, a Python wrapper for IgBLAST v1.9, with IMGT germline references. Reads with weak V/J assignments (E-value above 1e-6), missing CDR3, stop codons, out-of-frame junctions, or ambiguous translated residues were removed. V3J clonotypes were defined as sequences sharing an identical inferred V gene, J gene, and CDR3 amino acid sequence. Percentage overlap between repertoires was computed as shared unique clonotypes divided by the size of the smaller repertoire. Repertoire richness was assessed with RTK rarefaction, the Chao1 estimator, and Recon v2.1 estimates of unobserved clonotypes. Generation probabilities were computed with OLGA for all TCRbeta clonotypes obtained by the gDNA method from several donors. In TCRdb, the immuneACCESS table is reduced to in-frame sequences with V and J assigned. These tables do not hold every clone; where another copy was compared, an unresolved V gene accounts for under half, and the others remain unexplained. V and J calls plus clone size are reproduced from that table; the DNA served to infer D and trimming. The sample table records about 2,500,000 clones; approximately 94% of these occur just once. Of the sample, around 0.15% is held by the ten largest clones.

V is clipped by 2 bases and J by 3 bases, and the sequence between their germline boundaries is 26 bases long. Its CDR3 holds 19 amino acids, cysteine through phenylalanine. Only the CDR3 part of the read is kept: 57 bases, read in frame from the first base. Sequences ENHRY (CDR1) and SYGVKD (CDR2) are obtained from the germline V gene. This sequence was found in a young man in good health. Sequencing was performed on naive CD4+ T cells sorted from blood. Reading the label with the study, this specimen's cell subset or site is: CD45RA+ positively selected. This receptor chain uses TRBV10-3 and TRBJ2-7; the D region possibly corresponds to TRBD1 (6 bases align). The sequence in DNA is TGTGCCATCAGTGAGGATAGGACAGTGGCATTAGGGACCCTCTACGAGCAGTACTTC. This sequence encodes CAISEDRTVALGTLYEQYF.